A selection of T cell receptor beta chains follows, all from one sample in a study of T cells after yellow fever vaccination. Using its own MiXCR run on the 5' RACE reads, TCRdb lists one record per CDR3 protein. The sample holds a few hundred thousand distinct CDR3 sequences, 6.2% seen once. The specimen comprised PBMCs, sampled 5 days after the yellow fever booster vaccination. These receptors came from a young man who received the YFV17D yellow fever vaccine. The CDR3 runs from the conserved cysteine through the conserved F or W. Each record gives: J gene, clone size, D gene, CDR3 length, V gene, CDR3 protein, CDR3 DNA. The D gene is left open where the match is weak. Size values are once, few and many counts, or a class for expanded clones, and some rows have none.

j_call: TRBJ2-1; clone_size: few; d_call: TRBD2; cdr3_length: 14; v_call: TRBV30; cdr3_aa: CAGTTAGKNNEQFF; cdr3_nt: TGTGCCGGCACAACAGCGGGAAAAAACAATGAGCAGTTCTTC
j_call: TRBJ2-4; clone_size: NA; d_call: TRBD1; cdr3_length: 13; v_call: TRBV2; cdr3_aa: CASDRVAKNIQYF; cdr3_nt: TGTGCCAGTGACAGGGTAGCCAAAAACATTCAGTACTTC
j_call: TRBJ2-1; clone_size: NA; d_call: TRBD2; cdr3_length: 14; v_call: TRBV30; cdr3_aa: CAGLGLAADNEQFF; cdr3_nt: TGTGCGGGTTTGGGACTAGCGGCGGACAATGAGCAGTTCTTC
j_call: TRBJ2-7; clone_size: few; d_call: NA; cdr3_length: 14; v_call: TRBV18; cdr3_aa: CASSPGASYYEQYF; cdr3_nt: TGTGCCAGCTCCCCCGGGGCGAGTTACTACGAGCAGTACTTC
j_call: TRBJ2-7; clone_size: many; d_call: TRBD2; cdr3_length: 15; v_call: TRBV29-1; cdr3_aa: CSVETPTSGSYEQYF; cdr3_nt: TGCAGCGTTGAAACCCCGACTAGCGGGAGCTACGAGCAGTACTTC
j_call: TRBJ2-1; clone_size: many; d_call: NA; cdr3_length: 14; v_call: TRBV4-2; cdr3_aa: CASSQARTRNEQFF; cdr3_nt: TGTGCCAGCAGCCAAGCCCGGACCCGGAATGAGCAGTTCTTC
j_call: TRBJ2-7; clone_size: many; d_call: TRBD1; cdr3_length: 12; v_call: TRBV12-3/TRBV12-4; cdr3_aa: CASRTGAGEQYF; cdr3_nt: TGTGCCAGCAGGACAGGGGCGGGCGAGCAGTACTTC
j_call: TRBJ2-3; clone_size: many; d_call: TRBD2; cdr3_length: 14; v_call: TRBV5-1; cdr3_aa: CASSLGGVADTQYF; cdr3_nt: TGCGCCAGCAGCCTGGGAGGGGTAGCAGATACGCAGTATTTT
j_call: TRBJ2-4; clone_size: many; d_call: TRBD2; cdr3_length: 15; v_call: TRBV5-1; cdr3_aa: CASSLTSGDKNIQYF; cdr3_nt: TGCGCCAGCAGCTTAACTAGCGGGGACAAAAACATTCAGTACTTC
j_call: TRBJ2-1; clone_size: few; d_call: NA; cdr3_length: 17; v_call: TRBV27; cdr3_aa: CASSLVAVGIYYNEQFF; cdr3_nt: TGTGCCAGCAGTTTAGTAGCGGTAGGGATCTACTACAATGAGCAGTTCTTC
j_call: TRBJ2-7; clone_size: NA; d_call: TRBD2; cdr3_length: 13; v_call: TRBV28; cdr3_aa: CASRVLAGDEQYF; cdr3_nt: TGTGCCAGCAGGGTACTAGCGGGAGACGAGCAGTACTTC
j_call: TRBJ1-2; clone_size: many; d_call: TRBD1; cdr3_length: 14; v_call: TRBV4-2; cdr3_aa: CASSQDRTGVGYTF; cdr3_nt: TGTGCCAGCAGCCAAGATCGGACAGGGGTCGGCTACACCTTC
j_call: TRBJ2-5; clone_size: few; d_call: NA; cdr3_length: 15; v_call: TRBV5-1; cdr3_aa: CASSLGAANQETQYF; cdr3_nt: TGCGCCAGCAGCTTGGGCGCGGCAAACCAAGAGACCCAGTACTTC
j_call: TRBJ2-7; clone_size: many; d_call: NA; cdr3_length: 14; v_call: TRBV5-1; cdr3_aa: CASSLTEGAVEQYF; cdr3_nt: TGCGCCAGCAGCTTGACGGAGGGGGCGGTCGAGCAGTACTTC
j_call: TRBJ1-4; clone_size: NA; d_call: NA; cdr3_length: 14; v_call: TRBV27; cdr3_aa: CASSRQATNEKLFF; cdr3_nt: TGTGCCAGCAGTCGACAGGCAACTAATGAAAAACTGTTTTTT
j_call: TRBJ1-5; clone_size: NA; d_call: NA; cdr3_length: 13; v_call: TRBV6-6; cdr3_aa: CGGSGGSNQPQHF; cdr3_nt: TGTGGCGGGTCCGGGGGAAGCAATCAGCCCCAGCATTTT
j_call: TRBJ2-5; clone_size: NA; d_call: TRBD2; cdr3_length: 17; v_call: TRBV20-1; cdr3_aa: CSAARVGMTSVKETQYF; cdr3_nt: TGCAGTGCTGCCCGAGTTGGGATGACTAGCGTAAAAGAGACCCAGTACTTC
j_call: TRBJ1-5; clone_size: NA; d_call: NA; cdr3_length: 15; v_call: TRBV4-1; cdr3_aa: CASSQGGARNQPQHF; cdr3_nt: TGCGCCAGCAGCCAAGGTGGGGCTAGGAATCAGCCCCAGCATTTT
j_call: TRBJ2-3; clone_size: NA; d_call: TRBD2; cdr3_length: 18; v_call: TRBV15; cdr3_aa: CATSSSVGGTGGADTQYF; cdr3_nt: TGTGCCACCAGCTCGAGTGTAGGCGGGACGGGAGGTGCGGATACGCAGTATTTT
j_call: TRBJ2-1; clone_size: NA; d_call: NA; cdr3_length: 17; v_call: TRBV7-8; cdr3_aa: CASSLVRPGGSYNEQFF; cdr3_nt: TGTGCCAGCAGCTTAGTTAGGCCAGGGGGGTCCTACAATGAGCAGTTCTTC
j_call: TRBJ2-7; clone_size: few; d_call: TRBD2; cdr3_length: 15; v_call: TRBV20-1; cdr3_aa: CSASRTSGTRAEQYF; cdr3_nt: TGCAGTGCTAGTCGGACTAGCGGGACCAGAGCCGAGCAGTACTTC
j_call: TRBJ1-6; clone_size: few; d_call: TRBD1; cdr3_length: 19; v_call: TRBV7-6; cdr3_aa: CASSSPGQGAGSYNSPLHF; cdr3_nt: TGTGCCAGCAGCTCTCCGGGACAGGGGGCTGGCTCCTATAATTCACCCCTCCACTTT
j_call: TRBJ2-5; clone_size: many; d_call: NA; cdr3_length: 13; v_call: TRBV5-1; cdr3_aa: CASSLLQQETQYF; cdr3_nt: TGCGCCAGCAGCTTATTGCAGCAAGAGACCCAGTACTTC
j_call: TRBJ2-1; clone_size: few; d_call: NA; cdr3_length: 12; v_call: TRBV11-2; cdr3_aa: CASSLVGQEQFF; cdr3_nt: TGTGCCAGCAGCTTAGTGGGGCAGGAGCAGTTCTTC
j_call: TRBJ2-2; clone_size: many; d_call: NA; cdr3_length: 16; v_call: TRBV20-1; cdr3_aa: CSARDPVQSNTGELFF; cdr3_nt: TGCAGTGCTAGAGATCCGGTACAGTCGAACACCGGGGAGCTGTTTTTT
j_call: TRBJ1-2; clone_size: NA; d_call: TRBD1; cdr3_length: 14; v_call: TRBV12-3/TRBV12-4; cdr3_aa: CASSPGKGAYGYTF; cdr3_nt: TGTGCCAGCAGCCCAGGCAAGGGGGCCTATGGCTACACCTTC
j_call: TRBJ2-5; clone_size: few; d_call: NA; cdr3_length: 15; v_call: TRBV4-2; cdr3_aa: CASSQDRRREETQYF; cdr3_nt: TGTGCCAGCAGCCAAGATCGGCGGCGGGAAGAGACCCAGTACTTC
j_call: TRBJ2-3; clone_size: many; d_call: NA; cdr3_length: 10; v_call: TRBV20-1; cdr3_aa: CSALTDTQYF; cdr3_nt: TGCAGTGCTCTCACAGATACGCAGTATTTT
j_call: TRBJ2-3; clone_size: few; d_call: NA; cdr3_length: 15; v_call: TRBV9; cdr3_aa: CASSARTAHTDTQYF; cdr3_nt: TGTGCCAGCAGCGCCCGGACAGCCCACACAGATACGCAGTATTTT
j_call: TRBJ2-2; clone_size: few; d_call: TRBD1; cdr3_length: 16; v_call: TRBV28; cdr3_aa: CASSLERGLNTGELFF; cdr3_nt: TGTGCCAGCAGTTTAGAAAGGGGGCTGAACACCGGGGAGCTGTTTTTT
j_call: TRBJ1-4; clone_size: many; d_call: NA; cdr3_length: 14; v_call: TRBV18; cdr3_aa: CASSGATRGEKLFF; cdr3_nt: TGTGCCAGCTCTGGAGCCACCCGGGGTGAAAAACTGTTTTTT
j_call: TRBJ2-1; clone_size: NA; d_call: NA; cdr3_length: 17; v_call: TRBV5-1; cdr3_aa: CASSLAGSFSTYNEQFF; cdr3_nt: TGCGCCAGCAGCTTGGCCGGGAGTTTTAGCACCTACAATGAGCAGTTCTTC
j_call: TRBJ1-1; clone_size: NA; d_call: NA; cdr3_length: 14; v_call: TRBV7-6; cdr3_aa: CASSLIFASSEAFF; cdr3_nt: TGTGCCAGCAGCTTAATTTTCGCATCCAGTGAAGCTTTCTTT
j_call: TRBJ2-3; clone_size: few; d_call: NA; cdr3_length: 15; v_call: TRBV28; cdr3_aa: CASSLRSQGRDTQYF; cdr3_nt: TGTGCCAGCAGCCTTCGCTCGCAGGGGAGGGATACGCAGTATTTT
j_call: TRBJ2-3; clone_size: many; d_call: TRBD2; cdr3_length: 15; v_call: TRBV5-1; cdr3_aa: CASSLVTGGVDTQYF; cdr3_nt: TGCGCCAGCAGCTTAGTAACGGGAGGGGTAGATACGCAGTATTTT
j_call: TRBJ2-1; clone_size: many; d_call: TRBD2; cdr3_length: 15; v_call: TRBV20-1; cdr3_aa: CSAHVAGGPYNEQFF; cdr3_nt: TGCAGTGCCCACGTAGCGGGAGGCCCCTACAATGAGCAGTTCTTC
j_call: TRBJ1-2; clone_size: many; d_call: NA; cdr3_length: 13; v_call: TRBV2; cdr3_aa: CASSLVLGDGYTF; cdr3_nt: TGTGCCAGCAGTCTGGTTTTAGGGGATGGCTACACCTTC